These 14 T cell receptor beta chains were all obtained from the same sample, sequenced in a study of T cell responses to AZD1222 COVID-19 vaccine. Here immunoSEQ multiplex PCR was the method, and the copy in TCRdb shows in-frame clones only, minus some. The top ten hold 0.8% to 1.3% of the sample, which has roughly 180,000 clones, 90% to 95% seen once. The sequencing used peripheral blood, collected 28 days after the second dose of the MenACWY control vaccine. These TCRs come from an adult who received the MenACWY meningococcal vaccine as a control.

The CDR3 region has the DNA TGTGCCAGCAGCTTAGCACCGCAGGGGGCGCATCAGCCCCAGCATTTT. Translation gives CASSLAPQGAHQPQHF. The J gene is TRBJ1-5, the V gene TRBV7-2, with TRBD1 identical over 8 bases. This CDR3 has 16 residues. CDR1 is SGHTA, CDR2 FQGNSA, per germline. Trimming removed 0 bases from V and 5 bases from J; junction bases left unmatched: 6.

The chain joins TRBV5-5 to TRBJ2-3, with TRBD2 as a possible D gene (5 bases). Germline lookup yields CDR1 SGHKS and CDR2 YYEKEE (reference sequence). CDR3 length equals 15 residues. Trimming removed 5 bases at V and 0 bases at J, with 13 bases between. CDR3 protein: CASRQEGVSTDTQYF. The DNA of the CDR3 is TGTGCCAGCAGACAAGAGGGTGTTAGCACAGATACGCAGTATTTT.

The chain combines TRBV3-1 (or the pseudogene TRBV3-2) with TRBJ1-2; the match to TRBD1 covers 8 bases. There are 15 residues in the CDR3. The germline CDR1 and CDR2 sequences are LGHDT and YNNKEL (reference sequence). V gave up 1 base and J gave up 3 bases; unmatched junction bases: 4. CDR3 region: CASSQVGRGHYGYTF. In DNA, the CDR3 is TGTGCCAGCAGCCAAGTTGGCAGGGGGCACTATGGCTACACCTTC.

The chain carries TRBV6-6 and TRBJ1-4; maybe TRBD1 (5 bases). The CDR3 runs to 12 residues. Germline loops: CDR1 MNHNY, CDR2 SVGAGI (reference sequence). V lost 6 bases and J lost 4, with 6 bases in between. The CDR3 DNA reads TGTGCCAGCAGGGGGGGTAATGAAAAACTGTTTTTT. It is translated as CASRGGNEKLFF.

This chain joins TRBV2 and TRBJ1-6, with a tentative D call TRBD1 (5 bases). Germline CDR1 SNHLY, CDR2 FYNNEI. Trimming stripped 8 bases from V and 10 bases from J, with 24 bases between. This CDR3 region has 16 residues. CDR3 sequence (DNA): TGTGCCAGCTCCATAAACAGTGCTGCGTCAGGGTCACCCCTCCACTTT. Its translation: CASSINSAASGSPLHF.

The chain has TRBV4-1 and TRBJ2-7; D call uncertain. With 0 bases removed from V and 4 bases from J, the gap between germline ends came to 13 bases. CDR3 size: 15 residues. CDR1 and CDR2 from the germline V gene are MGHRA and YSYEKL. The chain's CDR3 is CASSQESPKGYEQYF. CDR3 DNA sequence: TGCGCCAGCAGCCAAGAAAGCCCCAAGGGTTACGAGCAGTACTTC.

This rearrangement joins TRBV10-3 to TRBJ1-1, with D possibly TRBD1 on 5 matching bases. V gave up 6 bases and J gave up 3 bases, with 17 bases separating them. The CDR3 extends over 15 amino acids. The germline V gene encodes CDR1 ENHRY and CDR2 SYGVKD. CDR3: CAIRTHGDGDTEAFF. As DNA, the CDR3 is TGTGCCATCAGAACACATGGGGACGGGGACACTGAAGCTTTCTTT.

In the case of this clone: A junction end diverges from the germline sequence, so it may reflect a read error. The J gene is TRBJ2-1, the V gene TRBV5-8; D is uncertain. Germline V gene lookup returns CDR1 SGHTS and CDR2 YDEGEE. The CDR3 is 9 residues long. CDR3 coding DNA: TGTGCCAGCAGCCTTGACCTAATCTTC. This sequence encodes CASSLDLIF.

CDR3 region: CASTRTGTVNTEAFF. Here the CDR3 DNA reads TGTGCCAGCACCAGAACCGGGACAGTTAACACTGAAGCTTTCTTT. This rearrangement joins TRBV28 to TRBJ1-1, with 7 bases identical to TRBD1. V was clipped by 7 bases and J by 2 bases; unmatched bases: 10. This CDR3 contains 15 residues. Germline V lookup: CDR1 MDHEN, CDR2 SYDVKM.

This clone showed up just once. CDR3 loop: CASSSGYSEAFF. The DNA for the CDR3 is TGTGCCAGCAGTTCAGGGTACTCTGAAGCTTTCTTT. This chain connects TRBV6-5 to TRBJ1-1, with D maybe TRBD1 (5 bases). This CDR3 comprises 12 residues. The ends were cut back, 4 bases at V and 6 bases at J, with 9 bases in the middle. Per germline, CDR1 MNHEY and CDR2 SVGAGI.

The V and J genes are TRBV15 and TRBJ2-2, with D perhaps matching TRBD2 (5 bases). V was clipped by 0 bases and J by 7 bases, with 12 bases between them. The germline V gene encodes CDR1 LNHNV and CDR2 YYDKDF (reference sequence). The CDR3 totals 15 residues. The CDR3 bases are TGTGCCACCAGCAGAGATCTAGCAGGTGTCGGGGAGCTGTTTTTT. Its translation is CATSRDLAGVGELFF.

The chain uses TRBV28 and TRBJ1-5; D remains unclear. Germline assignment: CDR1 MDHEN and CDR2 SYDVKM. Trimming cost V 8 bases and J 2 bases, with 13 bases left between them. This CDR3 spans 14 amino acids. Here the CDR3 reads CASGGPRGNQPQHF. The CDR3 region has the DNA TGTGCCAGCGGAGGACCTCGGGGCAATCAGCCCCAGCATTTT. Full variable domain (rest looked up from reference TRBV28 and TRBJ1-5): DVKVTQSSRYLVKRTGEKVFLECVQDMDHENMFWYRQDPGLGLRLIYFSYDVKMKEKGDIPEGYSVSREKKERFSLILESASTNQTSMYLCASGGPRGNQPQHFGDGTRLSIL.

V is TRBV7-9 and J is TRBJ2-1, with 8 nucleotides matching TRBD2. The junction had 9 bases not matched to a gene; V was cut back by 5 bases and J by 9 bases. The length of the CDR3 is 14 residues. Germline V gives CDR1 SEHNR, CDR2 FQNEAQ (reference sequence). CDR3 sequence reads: CASSPGLGQVEQFF. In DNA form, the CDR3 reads TGTGCCAGCAGCCCGGGACTAGGGCAAGTTGAGCAGTTCTTC.

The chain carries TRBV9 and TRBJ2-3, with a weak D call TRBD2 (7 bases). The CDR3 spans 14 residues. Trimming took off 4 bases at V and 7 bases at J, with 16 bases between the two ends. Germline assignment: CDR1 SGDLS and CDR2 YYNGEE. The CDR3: CASSSGGGTNTQYF. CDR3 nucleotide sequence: TGTGCCAGCAGCTCAGGCGGGGGCACCAATACGCAGTATTTT.